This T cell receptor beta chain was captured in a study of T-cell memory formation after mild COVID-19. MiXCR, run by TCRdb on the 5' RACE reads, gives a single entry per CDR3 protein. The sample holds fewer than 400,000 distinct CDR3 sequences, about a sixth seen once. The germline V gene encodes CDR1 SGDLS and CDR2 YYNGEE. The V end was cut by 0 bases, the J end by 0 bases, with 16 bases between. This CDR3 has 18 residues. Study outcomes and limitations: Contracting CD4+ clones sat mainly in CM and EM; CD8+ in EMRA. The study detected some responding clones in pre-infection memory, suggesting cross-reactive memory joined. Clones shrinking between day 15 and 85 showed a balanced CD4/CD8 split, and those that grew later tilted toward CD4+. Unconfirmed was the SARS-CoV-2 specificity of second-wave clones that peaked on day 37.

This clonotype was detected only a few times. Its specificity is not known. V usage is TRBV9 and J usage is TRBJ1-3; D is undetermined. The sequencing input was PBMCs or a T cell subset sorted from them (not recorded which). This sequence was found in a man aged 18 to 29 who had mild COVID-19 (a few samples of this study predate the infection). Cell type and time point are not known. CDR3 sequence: CASSVAPKGTPSGNTIYF. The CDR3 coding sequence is TGTGCCAGCAGCGTAGCCCCCAAGGGTACCCCCTCTGGAAACACCATATATTTT.